The rows below give T cell receptor beta chains drawn from one sample of a study of CXCR3-negative and CXCR3-positive naive CD8 T cells. From the 5' RACE reads, TCRdb lists one entry per CDR3 protein and no DNA. The sample totals 8,000 to 10,000 distinct CDR3 sequences; its top ten clones hold roughly 0.94%. The source material was naive CXCR3- CD8+ T cells from blood. These TCRs come from a human donor in good health. Some clones in this sample may be carry-over from other donors' samples. The CDR3 runs from the conserved cysteine through the conserved F or W. A clone size is listed for some rows: how often the clone was seen (once, few, many), or a class if it is expanded.

j_gene: TRBJ2-1
v_gene: TRBV29-1
abundance: NA
CDR3aa: CSVEGGLADYNEQFF

j_gene: TRBJ2-1
v_gene: TRBV4-3
abundance: medium-sized
CDR3aa: CASSQDEGVDEQFF

j_gene: TRBJ2-3
v_gene: TRBV7-2
abundance: NA
CDR3aa: CASSLEGTRGGSTDTQYF

j_gene: TRBJ1-1
v_gene: TRBV6-2/TRBV6-3
abundance: NA
CDR3aa: CASSYLAWQMNTEAFF

j_gene: TRBJ2-1
v_gene: TRBV2
abundance: NA
CDR3aa: CTSRTWGSYNEQFF

j_gene: TRBJ1-2
v_gene: TRBV10-3
abundance: medium-sized
CDR3aa: CAISDRGEDPNYGYTF

j_gene: TRBJ2-1
v_gene: TRBV7-2
abundance: medium-sized
CDR3aa: CASSLAGGPYNEQFF

j_gene: TRBJ2-1
v_gene: TRBV20-1
abundance: NA
CDR3aa: CSARELIVRESSYNEQFF

j_gene: TRBJ1-5
v_gene: TRBV5-6
abundance: NA
CDR3aa: CASSLTGQGLQPQHF

j_gene: TRBJ2-1
v_gene: TRBV7-6
abundance: NA
CDR3aa: CASSPIGTLSSYNEQFF

j_gene: TRBJ2-3
v_gene: TRBV29-1
abundance: NA
CDR3aa: CSVCGDRTDTQYF

j_gene: TRBJ2-5
v_gene: TRBV7-3
abundance: NA
CDR3aa: CASSPTGGAETQYF

j_gene: TRBJ2-1
v_gene: TRBV29-1
abundance: NA
CDR3aa: CSVVGAGGPNEQFF

j_gene: TRBJ2-5
v_gene: TRBV5-1
abundance: medium-sized
CDR3aa: CASSFFSTEETQYF

j_gene: TRBJ2-1
v_gene: TRBV29-1
abundance: NA
CDR3aa: CSVVGLTYNEQFF